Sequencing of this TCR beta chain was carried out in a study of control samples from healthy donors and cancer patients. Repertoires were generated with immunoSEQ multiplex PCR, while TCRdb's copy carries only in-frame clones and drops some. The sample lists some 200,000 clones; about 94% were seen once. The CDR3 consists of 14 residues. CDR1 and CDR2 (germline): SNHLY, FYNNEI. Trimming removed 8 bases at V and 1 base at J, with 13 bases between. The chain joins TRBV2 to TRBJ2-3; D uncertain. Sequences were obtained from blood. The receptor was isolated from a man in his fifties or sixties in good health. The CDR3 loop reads CASQGRSRTDTQYF. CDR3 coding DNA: TGTGCCAGCCAAGGACGATCCCGCACAGATACGCAGTATTTT.